The TCR beta chain described here comes from a study of blood T cells in healthy people across ages. Overall study results and limits: Age showed a roughly linear inverse relationship with TCR beta diversity per million T cells.

Germline V gene sequence: CDR1 SEHNR, CDR2 FQNEAQ (reference sequence). This CDR3 contains 15 residues. The ends were cut back, 1 base at V and 2 bases at J, with 9 bases in the middle. Donors were healthy Caucasian individuals from Russia aged about 6 to 90. Every donor contributed roughly 10 milliliters of peripheral blood by blood draw. Details on this clonotype: The antigen is unknown.

PCR was performed a second time for about 6 to 12 cycles using a sample-barcoded 5' primer and a J-beta primer mix. Template switching added a 12-random-nucleotide identifier to every cDNA molecule. TCRdb itself ran the 5' RACE reads through MiXCR, one entry per CDR3 protein. The sample records 600,000 or so distinct CDR3 sequences, approximately 21% being singletons. This sequence was found in a man in his sixties or seventies in good health. The sequenced sample consisted of blood. This chain connects TRBV7-9 to TRBJ1-5; D not certain. DNA of the CDR3: TGTGCCAGCAGCTTAGGCCGCAGTGGCAATCAGCCCCAGCATTTT. It is translated as CASSLGRSGNQPQHF.